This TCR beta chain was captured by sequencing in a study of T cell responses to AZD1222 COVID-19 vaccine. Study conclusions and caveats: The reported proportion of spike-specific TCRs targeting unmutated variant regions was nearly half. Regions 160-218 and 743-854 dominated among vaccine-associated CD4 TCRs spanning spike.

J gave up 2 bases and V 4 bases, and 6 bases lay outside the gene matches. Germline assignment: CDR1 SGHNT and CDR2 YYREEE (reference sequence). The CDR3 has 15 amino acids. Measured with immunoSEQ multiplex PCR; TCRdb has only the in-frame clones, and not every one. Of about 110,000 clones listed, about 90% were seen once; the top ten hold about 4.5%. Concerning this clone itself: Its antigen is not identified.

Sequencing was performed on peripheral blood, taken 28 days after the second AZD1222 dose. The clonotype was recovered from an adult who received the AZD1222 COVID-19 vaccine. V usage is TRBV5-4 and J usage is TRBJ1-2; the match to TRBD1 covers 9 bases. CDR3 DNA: TGTGCCAGCAGCCTCTTGGGACAGGGAAACTATGGCTACACCTTC. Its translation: CASSLLGQGNYGYTF.